This T cell receptor (beta chain) was sequenced for a study of blood T cell repertoires in COVID-19 (dated by TCRdb to about 2020). Broadly, across the study: The collaborator samples originated in the United States, Italy and Spain and spanned the acute and convalescent phases of COVID-19. The prospective study material was composed of cDNA or gDNA derived from T cells, B-cell-depleted T cells, or PBMCs. Subjects who had been exposed to COVID-19, were actively infected with it, or had recovered from it provided the deeply sampled blood TCRbeta repertoires that made up the dataset. The repertoires were released in a freely available public database intended as a resource for research on the immune response to SARS-CoV-2. Samples came from the ongoing ImmuneRACE study (first 160 participants) plus 1,254 subjects from 6 global collaborators. The sample metadata nearly always contained a de-identified subject ID, COVID-19 status, age in years and sex. Where available, HLA class I and class II types were obtained from metadata supplied by the sample provider rather than from assay-based typing.

Results and caveats for the whole study, not just this receptor: The amount of clinical and demographic metadata varied by source and participant and was provided uncurated.

Points on this clone: No antigen is known for it. Per-base qualities were not stored, and no clone one base away is much larger.

The immunoSEQ Assay, a bias-controlled multiplex PCR, was used to amplify TCRbeta CDR3 regions from genomic DNA. The authors' pipeline ran thus. The number of nucleated cells in each sample was estimated from the amplification of reference gene primers within the assay. Sequence reads were collapsed and filtered to measure the absolute abundance of every unique TCRbeta CDR3 rearrangement. For each sample, productive Simpson clonality was calculated as the square root of Simpson's diversity index across productive rearrangements. Here the immuneACCESS table is served through TCRdb, limited to in-frame sequences with V and J called. Missing clones are a known gap in these copies; in checked studies unresolved V genes cover under half, and the rest lacks a known reason. V, J and clone size are taken as reported in that table, and D and trimming were inferred from the DNA itself. This sample holds approximately 240,000 clones; about nine tenths were observed only once. The top ten clonotypes cover under 2.5% of the sample.

Participants in the prospective study were aged 18 to 89 years, lived in 20 to 25 United States geographic areas, and enrolled through a virtual design. In the prospective study, cohorts were assigned on the basis of participant-reported clinical history obtained from a screening survey and a study questionnaire. For ImmuneRACE Cohort 3, a participant was defined as recovered based on two consecutive negative NP/OP PCR tests, clearance by a healthcare professional, or resolution of symptoms. In the prospective study, whole blood, serum and a nasopharyngeal or oropharyngeal swab were collected from each participant by mobile phlebotomists. Prospective study participants could optionally give additional blood draws and questionnaires over a roughly two-month period. Blood samples from the prospective study were shipped frozen or at room temperature prior to DNA extraction. CDR3 length: 18 amino acids, cysteine to phenylalanine. The retained sequence is limited to the CDR3, 54 bases, with the frame set at the first base. The germline V gene specifies KGHSH as CDR1 and LQKENI as CDR2. Relative to germline, V is missing 3 bases and J is missing 1 base, with 9 bases of the junction outside any gene match.

Recombination linked TRBV18 to TRBJ2-7; 13 junctional bases match TRBD2. Sequencing was done on a sample of PBMCs or T cells enriched from blood (not recorded which). This receptor was obtained from a woman younger than 30 who had recovered from COVID-19. The CDR3 has the sequence CASSPPGLAGDGSYEQYF. The DNA sequence is TGTGCCAGCTCACCCCCTGGACTAGCGGGAGATGGGTCCTACGAGCAGTACTTC.